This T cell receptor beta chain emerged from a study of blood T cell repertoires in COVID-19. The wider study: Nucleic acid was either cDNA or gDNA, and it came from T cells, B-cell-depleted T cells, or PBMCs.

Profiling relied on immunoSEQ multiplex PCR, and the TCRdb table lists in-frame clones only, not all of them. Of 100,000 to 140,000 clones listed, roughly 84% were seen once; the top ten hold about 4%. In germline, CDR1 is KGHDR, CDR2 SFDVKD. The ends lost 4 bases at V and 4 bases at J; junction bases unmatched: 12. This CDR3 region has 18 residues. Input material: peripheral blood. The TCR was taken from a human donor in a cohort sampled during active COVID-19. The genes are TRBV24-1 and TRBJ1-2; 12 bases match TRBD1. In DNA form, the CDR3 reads TGTGCCACCAGTGACCGCGGGACAGGGGGCAAGGGGATCTATGGCTACACCTTC. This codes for CATSDRGTGGKGIYGYTF.